The 22 T cell receptor beta chains listed next were all sequenced from one sample in a study of monozygotic twins with cystic fibrosis. Repertoires were generated with immunoSEQ multiplex PCR, while TCRdb's copy carries only in-frame clones and drops some. The repertoire includes 30,000 to 35,000 clones, approximately 72% of them detected once, and roughly 0.72% sits in the top ten. The specimen was blood. These receptors came from a girl aged 5 to 17 with cystic fibrosis.

The chain uses TRBV27 and TRBJ2-2; 7 nucleotides align to TRBD1. V lost 5 bases to trimming and J lost 8 bases; unmatched junction nucleotides: 5. The CDR3 runs to 13 residues. From germline, CDR1 is MNHEY and CDR2 SMNVEV (reference sequence). CDR3 sequence reads: CASSPGTAGELFF. The CDR3 DNA reads TGTGCCAGCAGTCCAGGGACAGCTGGGGAGCTGTTTTTT.

The V call is TRBV5-1, the J call TRBJ2-3; D possibly matches TRBD1 or TRBD2 (6 bases each). Trimming took off 4 bases at V and 5 bases at J, with 20 bases between the two ends. CDR1 is SGHRS, CDR2 YFSETQ, per germline. The CDR3 is 16 amino acids. The CDR3 spells CASSTMVGGLGDTQYF. The CDR3 DNA sequence: TGCGCCAGCAGCACCATGGTTGGGGGGCTAGGAGATACGCAGTATTTT. Drawing the rest from reference TRBV5-1 and TRBJ2-3, the complete variable domain is KAGVTQTPRYLIKTRGQQVTLSCSPISGHRSVSWYQQTPGQGLQFLFEYFSETQRNKGNFPGRFSGRQFSNSRSEMNVSTLELGDSALYLCASSTMVGGLGDTQYFGPGTRLTVL.

This clone has more than one count but fewer than ten. V gene TRBV19 combines with J gene TRBJ2-7; a possible D gene is TRBD1 (5 bases). The V and J ends lost 1 base and 3 bases respectively, with 10 bases between them. The CDR3 is 14 residues long. CDR1 LNHDA and CDR2 SQIVND come from the germline V gene (reference sequence). CDR3 in DNA: TGTGCCAGTAGTATAGGACAGCCCTACTACGAGCAGTACTTC. Translation: CASSIGQPYYEQYF.

This clone was seen only a few times. The genes are TRBV5-4 and TRBJ1-1, with unresolved D. Per the germline V gene, CDR1 is SGHNT and CDR2 is YYREEE (reference sequence). With 0 bases removed from V and 7 bases from J, the gap between germline ends came to 10 bases. This CDR3 region has 13 residues. CDR3 DNA sequence: TGTGCCAGCAGCTTGGATCGGGGTGGTGAAGCTTTCTTT. Translated: CASSLDRGGEAFF.

V gene TRBV5-1 combines with J gene TRBJ1-1; 7 nucleotides align to TRBD1. This CDR3 has 14 residues. With 0 bases clipped from V and 2 bases from J, the junction kept 1 base outside the gene matches. Looked up from germline, CDR1 is SGHRS and CDR2 is YFSETQ. The CDR3 loop is CASSLGDRNTEAFF. As DNA, the CDR3 is TGCGCCAGCAGCTTGGGGGACAGAAACACTGAAGCTTTCTTT.

The J gene is TRBJ2-7, the V gene TRBV6-6; 8 bases match TRBD1. The CDR3 sequence is 14 residues long. The germline V gene encodes CDR1 MNHNY and CDR2 SVGAGI (reference sequence). J gave up 2 bases and V 4 bases, and 4 bases lay outside the gene matches. Written as DNA, the CDR3 is TGTGCCAGCAGTTCGCGGACAGGGCCCTACGAGCAGTACGTC. Encoded protein: CASSSRTGPYEQYV.

The chain combines TRBV7-2 with TRBJ2-6; 7 nucleotides line up with TRBD1. The CDR3 contains 19 residues. Germline-derived CDR1 and CDR2 are SGHTA and FQGNSA. The trim removed 5 bases at V and 0 bases at J, leaving 13 bases unmatched. This chain's CDR3 is CASSPIQDTGDSGANVLTF. The CDR3 DNA reads as TGTGCCAGCAGCCCTATCCAGGACACAGGGGACTCTGGGGCCAACGTCCTGACTTTC.

The V and J genes are TRBV10-1 and TRBJ1-2; the match to TRBD1 covers 12 bases. The CDR3 runs 15 residues. With V trimmed by 4 bases and J by 5 bases, 5 bases remained unmatched. Germline V CDR1 and CDR2: WNHNN, SYGVQD (reference sequence). CDR3 residues: CASSGDRGHRYGYTF. CDR3 nucleotide sequence: TGCGCCAGCAGTGGGGACAGGGGGCATAGGTATGGCTACACCTTC.

J is TRBJ2-1 and V is TRBV4-1, with 12 bases matching TRBD2. J gave up 1 base and V 1 base, and 2 bases lay outside the gene matches. The CDR3 length is 17 residues. Germline lookup yields CDR1 MGHRA and CDR2 YSYEKL. CDR3 DNA: TGCGCCAGCAGCCAAGGGCTAGCGGGAGGGTCCTACAATGAGCAGTTCTTC. As protein: CASSQGLAGGSYNEQFF.

The J gene is TRBJ2-1, the V gene TRBV14; TRBD2 matches 7 bases. Germline values: CDR1 SGHDN, CDR2 FVKESK. The CDR3 covers 17 residues. V dropped 4 bases and J dropped 3; count of bases not matched to a gene: 12. CDR3 loop: CASSPPGLPQVYNEQFF. CDR3 bases: TGTGCCAGCAGCCCCCCGGGACTACCCCAGGTCTACAATGAGCAGTTCTTC.

The rearrangement links TRBV11-2 to TRBJ1-2, with D unclear. Trimming shortened V by 1 base and J by 2 bases, and 11 bases separated the two germline ends. Germline CDR1 is SGHAT and CDR2 is FQNNGV. The CDR3 spans 15 residues. CDR3 sequence (DNA): TGTGCCAGCAGCTTAGTCCGGGGTTCGAACTATGGCTACACCTTC. Its translation: CASSLVRGSNYGYTF.

This chain uses TRBV5-4 with TRBJ1-2; a weak D match, TRBD1 (5 bases). V lost 0 bases, J lost 7 bases, and 13 bases lay in between. The CDR3 covers 14 residues. Germline lookup yields CDR1 SGHNT and CDR2 YYREEE (reference sequence). The CDR3 DNA follows: TGTGCCAGCAGCTTGGGTGCAGGGAGCTCTGGCTACACCTTC. This codes for CASSLGAGSSGYTF.

V usage is TRBV6-4 and J usage is TRBJ2-3, with 11 bases identical to TRBD2. The J segment lost 2 bases and the V segment lost 5 bases, leaving 6 bases of the junction unmatched. Germline CDR1 reads MRHNA; CDR2 reads SNTAGT. This CDR3 has 16 amino acids. DNA of the CDR3: TGTGCCAGCAGTAGAGGGACTAGCGGATTCACAGATACGCAGTATTTT. It encodes CASSRGTSGFTDTQYF.

The chain is built from TRBV7-2 and TRBJ2-3; D unresolved. The germline V gene encodes CDR1 SGHTA and CDR2 FQGNSA. This CDR3 is built from 13 residues. V was trimmed by 3 bases and J by 4 bases, leaving 8 bases between them. CDR3 amino acids: CASSFTEADTQYF. CDR3 bases: TGTGCCAGCAGCTTCACCGAGGCAGATACGCAGTATTTT. The full variable domain, completed using reference TRBV7-2 and TRBJ2-3, is GAGVSQSPSNKVTEKGKDVELRCDPISGHTALYWYRQSLGQGLEFLIYFQGNSAPDKSGLPSDRFSAERTGGSVSTLTIQRTQQEDSAVYLCASSFTEADTQYFGPGTRLTVL.

This clone was recorded a few times. The rearrangement uses TRBV7-2 and TRBJ2-1, with D perhaps assigned TRBD1 or TRBD2 (5 bases each). Germline CDR1 SGHTA, CDR2 FQGNSA. CDR3 length equals 15 residues. Trimming removed 3 bases from V and 7 bases from J, with 16 bases in between. The CDR3 sequence is CASSFVGVKGNEQFF. Written as DNA, the CDR3 is TGTGCCAGCAGCTTCGTCGGGGTGAAGGGGAATGAGCAGTTCTTC.

The rearrangement links TRBV7-2 to TRBJ2-1; 14 nucleotides align to TRBD2. The V and J ends lost 5 bases and 8 bases, in that order; junction bases with no gene match: 5. This CDR3 region has 15 residues. Germline V gene sequence: CDR1 SGHTA, CDR2 FQGNSA. DNA of the CDR3: TGTGCCAGCAGCCCCGGGACTAGCGGGAGCTATGAGCAGTTCTTC. Protein product: CASSPGTSGSYEQFF.

This chain connects TRBV4-1 to TRBJ2-7; D is unclear. This CDR3 has 14 residues. Germline CDR1 reads MGHRA; CDR2 reads YSYEKL. The germline V and J ends were trimmed by 6 bases and 8 bases, with 20 bases remaining between them. In nucleotides, the CDR3 is TGCGCCAGCAGACGCGACCAACGCCTCGGAAAGCAGTACTTC. Translation gives CASRRDQRLGKQYF.

V and J are TRBV7-2 and TRBJ2-1; D may be TRBD2 (5 bases). There are 13 residues in the CDR3. CDR1 and CDR2 from the germline V gene are SGHTA and FQGNSA. The ends were cut back, 6 bases at V and 10 bases at J, with 16 bases in the middle. The DNA of the CDR3 is TGTGCCAGCAGGCCGGGGTGGTCAGACGAGCAGTTCTTC. This codes for CASRPGWSDEQFF.

This clone was recorded once. The J gene is TRBJ2-2, the V gene TRBV6-5; D unresolved. This CDR3 comprises 14 residues. Germline CDR1 and CDR2: MNHEY and SVGAGI. V was pared by 1 base and J by 1 base, with 4 bases between. CDR3 residues: CASSYLRNTGELFF. CDR3 nucleotide sequence: TGTGCCAGCAGTTACTTGCGGAACACCGGGGAGCTGTTTTTT.

V is TRBV4-1 and J is TRBJ2-7; D possibly corresponds to TRBD2 (5 bases). The CDR3 has 14 residues. V was trimmed by 2 bases and J by 4 bases, leaving 12 bases between them. Germline CDR1 and CDR2: MGHRA and YSYEKL. CDR3 sequence reads: CASSQPGMGYEQYF. CDR3 DNA: TGCGCCAGCAGCCAACCGGGAATGGGATACGAGCAGTACTTC.

The rearrangement links TRBV5-1 to TRBJ2-1, with 9 bases identical to TRBD2. Germline V CDR1 and CDR2: SGHRS, YFSETQ. This CDR3 region has 15 residues. Trimming took 4 bases from V and 8 from J; bases not matched to a gene: 10. The chain's CDR3 is CASSPGTSRYYEQFF. Written as DNA, the CDR3 is TGCGCCAGCAGCCCCGGGACTAGCAGGTACTATGAGCAGTTCTTC.

J is TRBJ2-5 and V is TRBV2; TRBD2 might be the D (5 bases). The germline V gene has CDR1 SNHLY and CDR2 FYNNEI. Trimming shortened V by 5 bases and J by 10 bases, and 20 bases separated the two germline ends. CDR3 length equals 14 residues. The CDR3 loop reads CASSSRRDLRGQYF. The CDR3 nucleotides read TGTGCCAGCAGTTCCCGACGGGATTTGAGAGGCCAGTACTTC.